This T cell receptor (beta chain) was recovered during a study of technical replicates of blood from a handful of donors. Germline values: CDR1 LGHNA, CDR2 YSLEER. The CDR3 length is 17 residues. With 4 bases clipped from V and 4 bases from J, the junction kept 12 bases outside the gene matches. Measured with immunoSEQ multiplex PCR; TCRdb has only the in-frame clones, and not every one. The table has tens of thousands of clones, over 90% seen once. The receptor was isolated from a human donor in good health. This chain uses TRBV4-3 with TRBJ1-3; 8 bases are shared with TRBD1. Material for sequencing was T cells isolated from PBMCs. The CDR3 region is CASSPTSQGAWGNTIYF. For the CDR3, the DNA is TGCGCCAGCAGCCCAACTTCCCAGGGGGCATGGGGAAACACCATATATTTT.